The text below deals with one TCR beta chain. The data are from a study of T cell changes during pregnancy in multiple sclerosis. Sequencing used immunoSEQ multiplex PCR; TCRdb keeps in-frame clones, though not all of them. The repertoire holds 130,000 or so clones, with around 95% as singletons. Germline V gives CDR1 LNHDA, CDR2 SQIVND (reference sequence). This CDR3 has 15 amino acids. V shed 1 base and J shed 4 bases, with 11 bases lying between them. The V call is TRBV19, the J call TRBJ2-1; a possible D gene is TRBD1 (5 bases). Material: peripheral blood, obtained after pregnancy. The receptor was derived from a female donor with multiple sclerosis, enrolled in a pregnancy study. CDR3 amino acids: CASSIASRGYNEQFF. CDR3 nucleotides: TGTGCCAGTAGTATAGCCAGTAGGGGATACAATGAGCAGTTCTTC.